This T cell receptor (beta chain) was obtained from a study of technical replicates of blood from a few donors. Assay used: immunoSEQ multiplex PCR; TCRdb lists only in-frame clones, some missing. The sample has over 55,000 clones; roughly 96% are singletons. Germline V CDR1 and CDR2: MNHEY, SMNVEV (reference sequence). CDR3 length: 18 amino acids. Trimming took off 1 base at V and 0 bases at J, with 13 bases between the two ends. The material sequenced was T cells isolated from PBMCs. The chain has TRBV27 and TRBJ1-6, with D maybe TRBD1 (5 bases). The sequence derives from a human donor in good health. This chain's CDR3 is CASSLWGPPSSYNSPLHF. The CDR3 DNA reads as TGTGCCAGCAGTTTATGGGGCCCTCCCAGCTCCTATAATTCACCCCTCCACTTT.